This is a list of T cell receptor beta chains from one sample in a study of blood T cells in healthy people across ages. From the 5' RACE reads, TCRdb called clonotypes with MiXCR, one entry per CDR3 protein. Here the sample spans hundreds of thousands of distinct CDR3 sequences, roughly 26% being singletons. The sequenced sample was blood. These receptors all stem from a woman older than 75 in good health. Both conserved end residues are trimmed from each CDR3. Each record gives: V gene, CDR3 length, J gene, CDR3 protein.

>TRBV7-3|13|TRBJ2-1
ASSFGGSGRAEQF
>TRBV18|12|TRBJ2-7
ASSPTGWSHEQY
>TRBV4-1|16|TRBJ2-3
ASSQRDRGITRTDTQY
>TRBV20-1|9|TRBJ2-7
SARDSYEQH
>TRBV12-3/TRBV12-4|11|TRBJ2-7
AGRQRENYEQY
>TRBV12-3/TRBV12-4|11|TRBJ1-2
ASSPTPGNGYT
>TRBV7-9|15|TRBJ2-3
ASSLASTPLSTDTQY
>TRBV6-1|15|TRBJ1-1
ASSESTRRFLNTEAF
>TRBV5-1|13|TRBJ2-1
ASSYDVGAYNEQF
>TRBV5-5|14|TRBJ2-1
ASSLTTGVSYNEQF
>TRBV5-6|13|TRBJ2-4
ASSLEGVTKNIQY
>TRBV6-6|12|TRBJ2-5
ASRQQGRGETQY
>TRBV10-3|11|TRBJ2-1
AISEPMGNEQF
>TRBV7-6|13|TRBJ2-3
ASSPRQGLGDTQY
>TRBV20-1|13|TRBJ2-6
SAWGWTAGANVLT
>TRBV20-1|13|TRBJ1-1
SARGPLGGSTEAF
>TRBV11-2|13|TRBJ2-1
ASSLSGGAAGEQF
>TRBV29-1|10|TRBJ1-4
SVGFGAEKLF
>TRBV12-3/TRBV12-4|13|TRBJ2-3
ASSLGGQASDTQY
>TRBV27|12|TRBJ2-3
VSSLRGRSDTQY
>TRBV11-3|16|TRBJ2-5
ASSLGIRRDGGRETQY
>TRBV7-9|13|TRBJ2-3
ASSSGLSLTDTQY
>TRBV21-1|17|TRBJ1-3
ASSTPPGQGYFSGNTIY
>TRBV2|12|TRBJ1-6
ASRASGNNSPLH
>TRBV24-1|13|TRBJ2-3
ATSQAGDNTDTQY
>TRBV5-1|13|TRBJ2-5
AGSSARGGGETQY
>TRBV6-2/TRBV6-3|14|TRBJ1-5
ASSYGRDYSNQPQH
>TRBV18|12|TRBJ2-3
ASSFGQGVDTQY
>TRBV5-6|9|TRBJ2-1
ASSTGQGQF
>TRBV3-1|11|TRBJ2-1
ASSQSHLNEQF
>TRBV12-5|15|TRBJ2-1
ASETAIGGAGYNEQF
>TRBV28|16|TRBJ2-4
ASRAGGDAQLAKNIQY
>TRBV5-1|13|TRBJ1-2
ASRYISSANYGYT
>TRBV6-6|12|TRBJ1-2
AGGTGGRSYGYT
>TRBV7-9|13|TRBJ2-5
ASSNGASGGETQY
>TRBV7-8|14|TRBJ1-2
ASSLARDRGWRGYT
>TRBV2|12|TRBJ2-2
ASSDLGFAGELF
>TRBV20-1|11|TRBJ2-3
SARVQGLDTQY
>TRBV18|14|TRBJ1-1
ASSPRASGEFAEAF
>TRBV18|13|TRBJ2-1
ASSRGTSGYNEQF
>TRBV4-3|13|TRBJ1-2
ASSDRDRGDYGYT
>TRBV10-1|14|TRBJ2-3
ASSERRGGGIDTQY
>TRBV6-5|13|TRBJ1-1
ASSYSSTGAGGAF
>TRBV20-1|17|TRBJ2-2
STRDRLWTSLSNTGELF
>TRBV5-1|14|TRBJ1-6
ASSLDYPSYNSPLH
>TRBV7-2|12|TRBJ2-3
ASSSSLSGDTQY
>TRBV6-6|12|-
ASSRGGAKNIQY
>TRBV4-3|13|TRBJ2-7
ASSQGTLGIYEQY
>TRBV7-9|11|TRBJ2-7
ASSYGTAGEQY
>TRBV12-3/TRBV12-4|14|TRBJ2-1
ASSLTITGRYNEQF
>TRBV3-1|13|TRBJ1-1
ASSQGRMGNTEAF
>TRBV4-3|18|TRBJ2-6
ASSQDRLAGAPRGANVLT
>TRBV7-2|13|TRBJ1-1
ASSLLQGAVTEAF
>TRBV9|11|TRBJ2-3
ASSATGFDTQY
>TRBV5-1|12|TRBJ2-2
ASSKIQETGELF